These 25 T cell receptor beta chains came from one sample sequenced in a study of T cell responses to AZD1222 COVID-19 vaccine. The method was immunoSEQ multiplex PCR; TCRdb's version includes in-frame clones alone and lacks a portion of them. The sample shows roughly 150,000 clones, about nine tenths of them seen only once. This specimen consisted of peripheral blood, obtained on day 0 of AZD1222 vaccination. Every receptor here comes from an adult in good health.

The chain carries TRBV4-2 and TRBJ2-7; maybe TRBD1 (6 bases). Germline V gene lookup returns CDR1 LGHNA and CDR2 YNFKEQ. V was shortened by 3 bases and J by 3 bases, with 15 bases between the two germline ends. This CDR3 is built from 15 residues. In DNA, the CDR3 is TGTGCCAGCAGCCAGCTAGGGGGTTTGAGCTACGAGCAGTACTTC. It is translated as CASSQLGGLSYEQYF.

V usage is TRBV28 and J usage is TRBJ1-5, with D possibly being TRBD1 (5 bases). Germline CDR1 and CDR2: MDHEN and SYDVKM. V lost 6 bases and J lost 0, with 15 bases in between. The CDR3 is 16 residues long. This CDR3 is CASRLMGGNSNQPQHF. The CDR3 DNA follows: TGTGCCAGCAGGCTAATGGGGGGGAATAGCAATCAGCCCCAGCATTTT.

This sequence joins TRBV4-1 and TRBJ2-7; no clear D gene. CDR3 length equals 15 residues. The germline V gene has CDR1 MGHRA and CDR2 YSYEKL. Deletions cut 0 bases from V and 4 bases from J, with 13 bases between. The DNA of the CDR3 is TGCGCCAGCAGCCAAGATTTGGGTCTGAAATACGAGCAGTACTTC. Protein: CASSQDLGLKYEQYF.

The chain has TRBV19 and TRBJ1-1; D may be TRBD1 (6 bases). Germline V gene data show CDR1 as LNHDA and CDR2 as SQIVND (reference sequence). CDR3 length: 16 amino acids. With 9 bases removed from V and 1 base from J, the gap between germline ends came to 21 bases. Here the CDR3 DNA reads TGTGCCAGCGGCCGGACAGAATTAGGCCGGAACACTGAAGCTTTCTTT. Translating gives CASGRTELGRNTEAFF.

J is TRBJ2-1 and V is TRBV11-2, with TRBD1 as a possible D gene (5 bases). The CDR3 runs 16 residues. V gave up 5 bases and J gave up 7 bases, with 21 bases separating them. Germline V CDR1 and CDR2: SGHAT, FQNNGV. The DNA for the CDR3 is TGTGCCAGCAGCGCCTTAAGGGGCCCTATTTCTAATGAGCAGTTCTTC. Amino acids: CASSALRGPISNEQFF.

The gene calls are TRBV7-9 and TRBJ2-7; D possibly corresponds to TRBD2 (6 bases). This CDR3 has 14 residues. V lost 1 base, J lost 2 bases, and 9 bases lay in between. Germline CDR1 is SEHNR and CDR2 is FQNEAQ (reference sequence). CDR3 sequence reads: CASSLGGAAYEQYF. The DNA for the CDR3 is TGTGCCAGCAGCTTAGGCGGGGCAGCCTACGAGCAGTACTTC.

This sequence joins TRBV27 and TRBJ2-1; D is ambiguous. This CDR3 region has 13 residues. The germline V and J ends were trimmed by 7 bases and 1 base, with 8 bases remaining between them. Germline loops: CDR1 MNHEY, CDR2 SMNVEV (reference sequence). The CDR3 loop is CASKDKSYNEQFF. In nucleotides, the CDR3 is TGTGCCAGCAAAGACAAGTCCTACAATGAGCAGTTCTTC.

The chain joins TRBV4-3 to TRBJ1-2; TRBD1 agrees at 8 bases. The V segment lost 3 bases and the J segment 7 bases; nucleotides outside the gene matches: 7. CDR3 length: 14 residues. CDR1 and CDR2 (germline): LGHNA, YSLEER. This chain's CDR3 is CASSQTGDGVGYTF. The CDR3 region has the DNA TGCGCCAGCAGCCAGACAGGGGACGGTGTTGGCTACACCTTC.

The genes are TRBV19 and TRBJ1-5; 9 nucleotides line up with TRBD1. Germline trimming cut 2 bases from V and 7 bases from J; bases unmatched to any gene: 6. The CDR3 is 15 residues long. Germline CDR1 and CDR2: LNHDA and SQIVND (reference sequence). The CDR3 is CASSIKQGAWQPQHF. The CDR3 DNA follows: TGTGCCAGTAGTATAAAACAGGGGGCCTGGCAGCCCCAGCATTTT.

The rearrangement joins TRBV9 to TRBJ2-2; D gene unclear. Germline CDR1 SGDLS, CDR2 YYNGEE. Trimming stripped 3 bases from V and 1 base from J, with 10 bases between. The CDR3 loop spans 15 amino acids. The DNA of the CDR3 is TGTGCCAGCAGCGCGACATTGAAGAACACCGGGGAGCTGTTTTTT. Its protein is CASSATLKNTGELFF.

V is TRBV11-2 and J is TRBJ2-1; D is possibly TRBD2 (7 bases). CDR1 is SGHAT and CDR2 is FQNNGV in the germline V gene. The CDR3 consists of 18 residues. Trimming took 5 bases from V and 2 from J, leaving 22 bases between them. CDR3 DNA sequence: TGTGCCAGCAGCCTAAGGGGGGGGCTCGGAGGGGCCTACAATGAGCAGTTCTTC. Residues: CASSLRGGLGGAYNEQFF.

This chain connects TRBV28 to TRBJ1-3; the D is unclear. CDR1 is MDHEN, CDR2 SYDVKM, per germline. CDR3 size: 13 residues. Trimming took 6 bases from V and 0 from J, leaving 6 bases between them. For the CDR3, the DNA is TGTGCCAGCAGGCCCCGCTCTGGAAACACCATATATTTT. It codes for CASRPRSGNTIYF.

This chain links TRBV9 with TRBJ1-1, with D tentatively TRBD1 (5 bases). Germline V gene lookup returns CDR1 SGDLS and CDR2 YYNGEE. This CDR3 comprises 13 residues. The V end lost 4 bases, the J end lost 1 base, and 8 bases lay between the germline ends. This chain's CDR3 is CASSQGPNTEAFF. CDR3 in DNA: TGTGCCAGCAGCCAGGGCCCGAACACTGAAGCTTTCTTT.

The chain employs TRBV24-1 and TRBJ2-2, with 9 positions matching TRBD2. There are 14 residues in the CDR3. Trimming at V came to 9 bases and at J to 4 bases, leaving 5 bases not matched to a gene. In germline, CDR1 is KGHDR, CDR2 SFDVKD. CDR3 region: CATASGRSTGELFF. The CDR3 nucleotides read TGTGCCACCGCCAGCGGGAGGAGCACCGGGGAGCTGTTTTTT.

This chain connects TRBV7-8 to TRBJ2-2; TRBD2 aligns across 8 bases. The trim removed 6 bases at V and 2 bases at J, leaving 8 bases unmatched. The CDR3 loop spans 16 amino acids. CDR1 is SGHVS and CDR2 is FQNEAQ in the germline V gene. DNA for the CDR3: TGTGCCAGCAGATTATCCGGGACTAGTAACACCGGGGAGCTGTTTTTT. Translation: CASRLSGTSNTGELFF. Full variable domain (missing parts from reference TRBV7-8 and TRBJ2-2): GAGVSQSPRYKVAKRGQDVALRCDPISGHVSLFWYQQALGQGPEFLTYFQNEAQLDKSGLPSDRFFAERPEGSVSTLKIQRTQQEDSAVYLCASRLSGTSNTGELFFGEGSRLTVL.

V is TRBV28 and J is TRBJ1-2; no reliable D call. This CDR3 has 14 amino acids. In germline, CDR1 is MDHEN, CDR2 SYDVKM. The V and J ends lost 2 bases and 5 bases respectively, with 12 bases between them. The CDR3 loop is CASSLRTERYGYTF. In nucleotides, the CDR3 is TGTGCCAGCAGTTTACGGACGGAGAGGTATGGCTACACCTTC.

This chain connects TRBV24-1 to TRBJ2-1, with 9 bases lining up with TRBD1. This CDR3 is 18 amino acids long. Looked up from germline, CDR1 is KGHDR and CDR2 is SFDVKD. The trim removed 4 bases at V and 3 bases at J, leaving 12 bases unmatched. The CDR3 sequence: CATSDPPGTGNDYNEQFF. The CDR3 DNA follows: TGTGCCACCAGTGACCCCCCCGGGACAGGGAATGACTACAATGAGCAGTTCTTC.

J is TRBJ1-1 and V is TRBV27; possible D gene TRBD1, 6 bases. There are 13 residues in the CDR3. Looked up from germline, CDR1 is MNHEY and CDR2 is SMNVEV (reference sequence). Trimming left V 6 bases short and J 7 bases short, with 15 bases between. CDR3 nucleotides: TGTGCCAGCAGCTTGGGACACTCCGGTGAAGCTTTCTTT. It is translated as CASSLGHSGEAFF.

The table lists this clone with a count of one. This sequence joins TRBV6-1 and TRBJ1-5; weak D call: TRBD1 (6 bases). V was cut by 3 bases and J by 4 bases, with 7 bases left in between. This CDR3 contains 13 residues. In germline, CDR1 is MNHNS, CDR2 SASEGT. CDR3 bases: TGTGCCAGCAGTGACAGGGGTAATCAGCCCCAGCATTTT. Amino acids: CASSDRGNQPQHF.

This chain joins TRBV29-1 and TRBJ1-2; 12 positions match TRBD1. V shed 4 bases and J 3 bases; nucleotides not matched to a gene: 9. Per germline, CDR1 SQVTM and CDR2 ANQGSEA. The CDR3 covers 16 residues. In DNA, the CDR3 is TGCAGCGTTGCAGATGGTGGGACAGGGGGCTACTATGGCTACACCTTC. It yields the protein CSVADGGTGGYYGYTF.

A single count supports this clone. This chain joins TRBV30 and TRBJ2-3, with D uncertain. The CDR3 runs to 15 residues. The germline gives CDR1 GTSNPN, CDR2 SVGIG (reference sequence). V was trimmed by 4 bases and J by 2 bases, leaving 16 bases between them. The CDR3 DNA reads TGTGCCTGGAAGAAGGCTTGGCCGTCCACAGATACGCAGTATTTT. This sequence encodes CAWKKAWPSTDTQYF.

The chain's CDR3 is CASSYLGLNNQPQHF. The CDR3 DNA is TGTGCCAGCAGTTATTTAGGACTGAACAATCAGCCCCAGCATTTT. This chain uses TRBV6-2 or TRBV6-3 with TRBJ1-5; D not resolved. V gave up 3 bases and J gave up 3 bases, with 12 bases separating them. CDR1 is MNHEY and CDR2 is SVGEGT in the germline V gene. The CDR3 runs to 15 residues.

CDR3 residues: CASSTDTLGFYEQYF. The CDR3 nucleotides are TGTGCCAGCAGCACCGACACGCTCGGCTTCTACGAGCAGTACTTC. This chain connects TRBV7-2 to TRBJ2-7; D is unresolved. Germline V CDR1 and CDR2: SGHTA, FQGNSA. Between the trimmed V and J ends, which lost 5 bases and 3 bases, there was a span of 17 bases. The CDR3 totals 15 residues.

CDR3 in DNA: TGTGCCATCAGTGAGGTGCACAGGGGAGCTGTTCAGCCCCAGCATTTT. Its protein product is CAISEVHRGAVQPQHF. J is TRBJ1-5 and V is TRBV10-3, with TRBD1 matching 7 bases. CDR3 length: 16 residues. Germline V gene data show CDR1 as ENHRY and CDR2 as SYGVKD. V lost 2 bases to trimming and J lost 6 bases; unmatched junction nucleotides: 10.

This rearrangement joins TRBV7-6 to TRBJ1-5; unclear D gene. The CDR3 runs to 16 residues. V lost 1 base and J lost 3, with 13 bases in between. Germline V gene lookup returns CDR1 SGHVS and CDR2 FNYEAQ. The CDR3 DNA reads TGTGCCAGCAGCTTAGTCCCCGACGGGTACAATCAGCCCCAGCATTTT. Residues: CASSLVPDGYNQPQHF.